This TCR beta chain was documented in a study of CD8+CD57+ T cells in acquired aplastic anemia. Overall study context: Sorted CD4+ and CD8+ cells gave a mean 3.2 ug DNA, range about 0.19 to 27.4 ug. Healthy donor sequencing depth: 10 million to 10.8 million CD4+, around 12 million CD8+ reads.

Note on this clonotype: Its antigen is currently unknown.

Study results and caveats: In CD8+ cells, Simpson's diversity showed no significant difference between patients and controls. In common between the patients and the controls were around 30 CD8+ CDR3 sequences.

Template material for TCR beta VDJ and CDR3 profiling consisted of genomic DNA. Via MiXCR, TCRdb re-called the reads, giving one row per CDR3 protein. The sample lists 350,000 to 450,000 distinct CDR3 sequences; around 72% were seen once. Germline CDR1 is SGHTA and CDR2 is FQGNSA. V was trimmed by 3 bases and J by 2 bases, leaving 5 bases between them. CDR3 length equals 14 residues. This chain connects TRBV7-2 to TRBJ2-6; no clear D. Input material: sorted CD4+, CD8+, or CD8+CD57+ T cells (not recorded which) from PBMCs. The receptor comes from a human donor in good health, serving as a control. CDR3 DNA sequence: TGTGCCAGCAGCTTCGCCGCTGGGGCCAACGTCCTGACTTTC. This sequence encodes CASSFAAGANVLTF.